The clone carrying this T cell receptor (beta chain) has a count of ten or more. For the library, individual cDNA molecules each received unique molecular identifiers. TCRdb analysed the RACE reads with MiXCR anew, one entry per CDR3 protein. The data contain some 200,000 distinct CDR3 sequences, around 22% of them singletons. These data originate in a study of human T cells and chemical hapten exposure. Time point specified: patch test 1, 2 weeks after DPC sensitization. Specified treatment: therapeutic diphenylcyclopropenone sensitization with weekly scalp DPC. V was trimmed by 1 base and J by 2 bases, leaving 14 bases between them. This CDR3 has 16 amino acids. From germline, CDR1 is MNHEY and CDR2 SMNVEV (reference sequence).

The receptor's source is a woman between 45 and 65 years old with alopecia areata. Some clones in this sample may be carry-over from other donors' samples. The J gene is TRBJ1-2, the V gene TRBV27, with D hard to call. The sample was whole blood, taken in connection with sensitization to the hapten diphenylcyclopropenone (DPC). CDR3 in amino acids: CASSLWGGYSNYGYTF. The CDR3 DNA reads TGTGCCAGCAGTTTATGGGGTGGTTACTCCAACTATGGCTACACCTTC.